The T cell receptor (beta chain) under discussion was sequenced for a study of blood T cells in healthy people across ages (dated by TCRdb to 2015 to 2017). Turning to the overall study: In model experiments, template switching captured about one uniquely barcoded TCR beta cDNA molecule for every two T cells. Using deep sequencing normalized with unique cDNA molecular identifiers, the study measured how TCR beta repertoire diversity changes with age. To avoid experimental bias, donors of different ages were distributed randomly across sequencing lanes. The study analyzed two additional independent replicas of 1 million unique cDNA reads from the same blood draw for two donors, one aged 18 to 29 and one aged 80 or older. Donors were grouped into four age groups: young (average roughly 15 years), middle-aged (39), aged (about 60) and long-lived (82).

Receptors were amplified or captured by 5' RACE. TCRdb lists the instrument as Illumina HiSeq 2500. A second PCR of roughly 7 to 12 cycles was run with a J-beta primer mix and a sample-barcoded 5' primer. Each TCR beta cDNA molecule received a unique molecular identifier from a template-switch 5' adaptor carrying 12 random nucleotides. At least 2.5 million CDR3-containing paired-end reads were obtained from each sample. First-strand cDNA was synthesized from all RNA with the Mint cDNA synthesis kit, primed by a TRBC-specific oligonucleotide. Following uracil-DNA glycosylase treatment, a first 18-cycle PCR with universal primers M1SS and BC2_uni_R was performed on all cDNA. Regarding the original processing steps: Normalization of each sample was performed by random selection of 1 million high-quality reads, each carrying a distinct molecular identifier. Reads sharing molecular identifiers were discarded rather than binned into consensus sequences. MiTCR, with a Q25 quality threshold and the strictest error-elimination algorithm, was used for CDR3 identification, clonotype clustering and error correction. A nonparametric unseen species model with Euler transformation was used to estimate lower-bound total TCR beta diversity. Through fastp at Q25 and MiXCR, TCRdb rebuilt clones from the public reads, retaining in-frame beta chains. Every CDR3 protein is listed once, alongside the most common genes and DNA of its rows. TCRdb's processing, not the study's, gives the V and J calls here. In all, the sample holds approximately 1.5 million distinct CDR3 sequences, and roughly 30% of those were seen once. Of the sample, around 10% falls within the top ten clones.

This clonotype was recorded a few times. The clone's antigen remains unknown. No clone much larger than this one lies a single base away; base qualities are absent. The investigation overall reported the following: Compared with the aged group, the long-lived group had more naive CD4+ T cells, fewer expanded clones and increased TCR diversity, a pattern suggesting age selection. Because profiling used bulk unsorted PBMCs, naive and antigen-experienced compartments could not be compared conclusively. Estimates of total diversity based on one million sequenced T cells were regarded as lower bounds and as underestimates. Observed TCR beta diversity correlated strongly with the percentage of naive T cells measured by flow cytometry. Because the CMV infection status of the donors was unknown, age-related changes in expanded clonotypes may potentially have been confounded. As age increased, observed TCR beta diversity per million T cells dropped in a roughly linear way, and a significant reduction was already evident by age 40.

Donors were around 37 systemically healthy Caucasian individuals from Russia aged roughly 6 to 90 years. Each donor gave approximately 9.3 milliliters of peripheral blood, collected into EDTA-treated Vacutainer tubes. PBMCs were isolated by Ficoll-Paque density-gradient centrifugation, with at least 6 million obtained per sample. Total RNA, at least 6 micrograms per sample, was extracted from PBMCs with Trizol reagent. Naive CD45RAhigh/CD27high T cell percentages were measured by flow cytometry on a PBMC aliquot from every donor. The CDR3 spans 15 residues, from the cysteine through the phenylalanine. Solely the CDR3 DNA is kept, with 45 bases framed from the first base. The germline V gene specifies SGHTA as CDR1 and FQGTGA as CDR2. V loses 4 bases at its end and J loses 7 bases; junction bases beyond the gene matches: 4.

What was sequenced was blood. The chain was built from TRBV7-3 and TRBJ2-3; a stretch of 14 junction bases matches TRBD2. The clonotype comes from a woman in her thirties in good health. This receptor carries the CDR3 CASSSGTSGSHTQYF. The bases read TGTGCCAGCAGCTCCGGGACTAGCGGGAGTCATACGCAGTATTTT. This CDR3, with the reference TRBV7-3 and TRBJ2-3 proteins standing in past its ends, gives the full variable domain GAGVSQTPSNKVTEKGKYVELRCDPISGHTALYWYRQSLGQGPEFLIYFQGTGAADDSGLPNDRFFAVRPEGSVSTLKIQRTERGDSAVYLCASSSGTSGSHTQYFGPGTRLTVL.